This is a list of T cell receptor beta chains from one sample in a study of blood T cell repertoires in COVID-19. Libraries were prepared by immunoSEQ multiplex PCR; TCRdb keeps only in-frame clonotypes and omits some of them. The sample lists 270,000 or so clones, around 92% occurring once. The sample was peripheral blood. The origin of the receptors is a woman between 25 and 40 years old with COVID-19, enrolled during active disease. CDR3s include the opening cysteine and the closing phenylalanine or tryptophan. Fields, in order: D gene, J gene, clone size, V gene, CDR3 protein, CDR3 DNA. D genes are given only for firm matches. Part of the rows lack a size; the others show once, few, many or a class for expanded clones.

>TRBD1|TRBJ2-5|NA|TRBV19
CASSVGQGGTQYF
TGTGCCAGTAGTGTCGGACAGGGGGGGACCCAGTACTTC
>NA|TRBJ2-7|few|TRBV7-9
CASSPRGSRSSYEQYF
TGTGCCAGCAGCCCCAGAGGGAGCCGCAGCTCCTACGAGCAGTACTTC
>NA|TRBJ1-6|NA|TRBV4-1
CASSQDGEGTPSSDSPLHF
TGCGCCAGCAGCCAAGATGGGGAGGGGACACCTTCATCGGATTCACCCCTCCACTTT
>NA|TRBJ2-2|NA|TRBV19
CASSRATGELFF
TGTGCCAGTAGTAGGGCCACCGGGGAGCTGTTTTTT
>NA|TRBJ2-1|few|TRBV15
CATTRGGLFYEQFF
TGTGCCACCACCAGGGGGGGACTTTTCTATGAGCAGTTCTTC
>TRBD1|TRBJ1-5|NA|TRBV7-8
CASSLASGGKVDQPQHF
TGTGCCAGCAGCTTAGCGTCAGGGGGCAAAGTCGATCAGCCCCAGCATTTT
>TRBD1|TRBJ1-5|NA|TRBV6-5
CASGTAHSNQPQHF
TGTGCCAGCGGGACAGCCCATAGCAATCAGCCCCAGCATTTT
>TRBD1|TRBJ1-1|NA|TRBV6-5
CASTLTGRNTEAFF
TGTGCCAGCACCCTGACAGGGAGGAACACTGAAGCTTTCTTT
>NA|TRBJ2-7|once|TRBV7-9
CASSLGVGVSYEQYF
TGTGCCAGCAGCTTAGGGGTCGGGGTCTCCTACGAGCAGTACTTC
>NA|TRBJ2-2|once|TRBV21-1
CASSKVPGTNTGELFF
TGTGCCAGCAGCAAAGTTCCGGGTACGAACACCGGGGAGCTGTTTTTT
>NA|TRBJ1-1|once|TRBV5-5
CASSLMNAGEEAFF
TGTGCCAGCAGCCTTATGAATGCAGGGGAAGAAGCTTTCTTT
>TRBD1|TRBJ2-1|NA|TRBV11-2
CASSPLLKGASGEQFF
TGTGCCAGCAGCCCCCTCCTGAAGGGGGCCTCCGGTGAGCAGTTCTTC
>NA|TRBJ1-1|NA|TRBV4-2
CASSQGPVREAFF
TGTGCCAGCAGCCAAGGGCCCGTTCGCGAAGCTTTCTTT
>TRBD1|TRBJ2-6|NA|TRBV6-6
CASSRQGISGANVLTF
TGTGCCAGCAGCCGACAGGGTATAAGTGGGGCCAACGTCCTGACTTTC
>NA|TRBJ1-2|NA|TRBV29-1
CSVEEQGHYGYTF
TGCAGCGTTGAAGAACAGGGCCACTATGGCTACACCTTC
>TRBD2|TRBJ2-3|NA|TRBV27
CASTRSGGRTDTQYF
TGTGCCAGCACTCGGAGCGGGGGGAGAACAGATACGCAGTATTTT
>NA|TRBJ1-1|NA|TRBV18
CASSPRLSTEGNTEAFF
TGTGCCAGCTCTCCCAGGCTCTCCACAGAAGGGAACACTGAAGCTTTCTTT
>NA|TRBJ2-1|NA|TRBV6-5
CASSYSFSGNYNEQFF
TGTGCCAGCAGTTACTCGTTCTCGGGGAATTACAATGAGCAGTTCTTC
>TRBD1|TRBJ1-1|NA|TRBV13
CASSFGGTGGFTEAFF
TGTGCCAGCAGCTTCGGGGGGACAGGGGGCTTCACTGAAGCTTTCTTT
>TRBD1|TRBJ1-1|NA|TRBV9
CASSPYTGENTEAFF
TGTGCCAGCAGCCCCTATACAGGGGAGAACACTGAAGCTTTCTTT
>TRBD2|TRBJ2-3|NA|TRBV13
CASSFPGEGGSDTQYF
TGTGCCAGCAGCTTTCCTGGGGAGGGAGGTTCAGATACGCAGTATTTT
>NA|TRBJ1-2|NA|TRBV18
CASSPRDRWRGNYGYTF
TGTGCCAGCTCACCCCGGGACCGCTGGAGGGGCAACTATGGCTACACCTTC